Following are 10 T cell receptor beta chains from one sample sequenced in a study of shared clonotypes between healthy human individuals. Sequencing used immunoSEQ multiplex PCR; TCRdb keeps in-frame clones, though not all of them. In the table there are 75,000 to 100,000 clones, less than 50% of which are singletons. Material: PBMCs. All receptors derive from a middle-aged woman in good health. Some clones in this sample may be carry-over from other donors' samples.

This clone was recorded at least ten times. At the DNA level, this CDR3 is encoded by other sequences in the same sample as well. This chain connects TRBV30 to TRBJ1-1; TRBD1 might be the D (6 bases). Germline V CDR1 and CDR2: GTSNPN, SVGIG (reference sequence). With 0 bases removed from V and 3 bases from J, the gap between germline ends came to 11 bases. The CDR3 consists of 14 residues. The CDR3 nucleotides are TGTGCCTGGAGTGTACCCAGGGGAGACACTGAAGCTTTCTTT. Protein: CAWSVPRGDTEAFF.

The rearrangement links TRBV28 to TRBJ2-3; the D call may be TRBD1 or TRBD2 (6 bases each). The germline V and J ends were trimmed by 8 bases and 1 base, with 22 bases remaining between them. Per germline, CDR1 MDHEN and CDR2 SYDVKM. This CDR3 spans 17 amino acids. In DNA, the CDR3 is TGTGCCAGCTGTGGGGGGCAGGGGCGGTCAGGCACAGATACGCAGTATTTT. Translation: CASCGGQGRSGTDTQYF. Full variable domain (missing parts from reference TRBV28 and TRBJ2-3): DVKVTQSSRYLVKRTGEKVFLECVQDMDHENMFWYRQDPGLGLRLIYFSYDVKMKEKGDIPEGYSVSREKKERFSLILESASTNQTSMYLCASCGGQGRSGTDTQYFGPGTRLTVL.

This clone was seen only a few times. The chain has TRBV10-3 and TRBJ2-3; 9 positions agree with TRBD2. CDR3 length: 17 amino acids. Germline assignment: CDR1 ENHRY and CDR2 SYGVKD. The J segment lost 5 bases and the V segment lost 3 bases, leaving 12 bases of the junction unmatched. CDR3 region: CAISDGGREGLGDTQYF. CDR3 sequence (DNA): TGTGCCATCAGTGACGGTGGGCGGGAGGGCCTCGGAGATACGCAGTATTTT.

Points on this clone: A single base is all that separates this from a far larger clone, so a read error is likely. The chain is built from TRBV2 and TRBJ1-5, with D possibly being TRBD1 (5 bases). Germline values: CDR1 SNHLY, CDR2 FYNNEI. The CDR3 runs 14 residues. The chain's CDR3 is CASSPGGTNQPRHF. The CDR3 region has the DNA TGTGCCAGCAGCCCCGGCGGGACGAATCAGCCCCGGCATTTT.

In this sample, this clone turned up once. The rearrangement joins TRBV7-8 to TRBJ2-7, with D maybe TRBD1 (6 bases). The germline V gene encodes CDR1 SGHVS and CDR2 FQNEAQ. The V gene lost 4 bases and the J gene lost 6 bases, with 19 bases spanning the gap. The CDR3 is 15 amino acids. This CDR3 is CASSSPQGSRFEQYF. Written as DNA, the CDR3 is TGTGCCAGCAGCTCACCCCAGGGGTCCCGGTTCGAGCAGTACTTC.

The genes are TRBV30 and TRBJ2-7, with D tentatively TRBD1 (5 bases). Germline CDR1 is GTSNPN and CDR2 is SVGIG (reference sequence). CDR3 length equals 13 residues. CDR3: CAARQSQDHEQYF. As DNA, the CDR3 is TGTGCAGCTAGACAGTCTCAGGACCACGAGCAGTACTTC.

CDR3 DNA sequence: TGTGCCAGCTCACCGAACCAAGATACGCAGTATTTT. This gives the protein CASSPNQDTQYF. The chain has TRBV18 and TRBJ2-3; D uncertain. Per the germline V gene, CDR1 is KGHSH and CDR2 is LQKENI. There are 12 residues in the CDR3. V was shortened by 3 bases and J by 5 bases, with 6 bases between the two germline ends.

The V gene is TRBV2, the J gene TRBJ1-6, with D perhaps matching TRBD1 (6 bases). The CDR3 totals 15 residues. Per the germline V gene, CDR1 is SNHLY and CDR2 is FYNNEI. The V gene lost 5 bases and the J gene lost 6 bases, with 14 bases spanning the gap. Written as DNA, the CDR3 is TGTGCCAGCAGTACAACAGGGTCCCCTAATTCACCCCTCCACTTT. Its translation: CASSTTGSPNSPLHF.

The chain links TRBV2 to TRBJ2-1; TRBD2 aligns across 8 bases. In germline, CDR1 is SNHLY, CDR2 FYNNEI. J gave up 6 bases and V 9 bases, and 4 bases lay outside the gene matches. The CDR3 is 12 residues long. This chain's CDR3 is CASTGGVNEQFF. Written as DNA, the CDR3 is TGTGCCAGTACGGGAGGGGTCAATGAGCAGTTCTTC.

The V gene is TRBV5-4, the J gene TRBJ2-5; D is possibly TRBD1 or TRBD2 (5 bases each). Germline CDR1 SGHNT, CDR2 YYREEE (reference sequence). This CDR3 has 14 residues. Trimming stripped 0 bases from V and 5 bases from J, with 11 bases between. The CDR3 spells CASSLAMGVETQYF. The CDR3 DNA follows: TGTGCCAGCAGCTTGGCCATGGGGGTGGAGACCCAGTACTTC.